This TCR beta chain was identified in a study of beta chain features in type 1 diabetes. V lost 2 bases and J 2 bases, leaving 7 bases between the germline ends. The CDR3 runs to 13 residues. Germline assignment: CDR1 GTSNPN and CDR2 SVGIG (reference sequence). Comments on this clone: Its antigen remains unidentified. Other DNA sequences in this sample translate to the same CDR3.

General observations from the study: For Type 1 diabetes patients, all four CD4+ subsets carried TCRB CDR3s that were moderately but significantly shorter.

The whole isolated RNA underwent reverse transcription, so sequencing captured expressed TCRB transcripts. The method was immunoSEQ multiplex PCR; TCRdb's version includes in-frame clones alone and lacks a portion of them. The table shows 300,000 to 400,000 clones, with approximately 15% occurring only once. This clonotype was obtained from a woman aged 18 to 35 with type 1 diabetes. The J gene is TRBJ1-5, the V gene TRBV30; D ambiguous. What was sequenced was naive CD4+ T cells from blood. CDR3 residues: CAWSPGGNQPQHF. The DNA for the CDR3 is TGTGCCTGGAGTCCCGGAGGCAATCAGCCCCAGCATTTT. The whole variable domain, filled in from reference TRBV30 and TRBJ1-5, reads SQTIHQWPATLVQPVGSPLSLECTVEGTSNPNLYWYRQAAGRGLQLLFYSVGIGQISSEVPQNLSASRPQDRQFILSSKKLLLSDSGFYLCAWSPGGNQPQHFGDGTRLSIL.